This entry concerns a single T cell receptor beta chain. This specimen comes from a study of blood T cell repertoires in COVID-19. The CDR3 sequence is 15 residues long. Germline lookup yields CDR1 KGHDR and CDR2 SFDVKD. The trim removed 3 bases at V and 9 bases at J, leaving 5 bases unmatched. Per the original methods: Amplification of reference gene primers was used by the study to estimate nucleated cell counts. The protocol was immunoSEQ multiplex PCR, while the TCRdb copy is restricted to in-frame clones and leaves out a portion. The D gene and trimming were derived from the DNA, and the V and J assignments and clone size from that table. Here the sample spans fewer than 300,000 clones, approximately 88% being singletons.

The chain uses TRBV24-1 and TRBJ2-1, with 12 bases that match TRBD2. The receptor was isolated from a woman aged 25 to 39 with acute or convalescent COVID-19. Input material: peripheral blood. The CDR3 DNA is TGTGCCACCAGTGATCGACTAGCGGGAGAGAGTGAGCAGTTCTTC. Translated, it gives CATSDRLAGESEQFF.